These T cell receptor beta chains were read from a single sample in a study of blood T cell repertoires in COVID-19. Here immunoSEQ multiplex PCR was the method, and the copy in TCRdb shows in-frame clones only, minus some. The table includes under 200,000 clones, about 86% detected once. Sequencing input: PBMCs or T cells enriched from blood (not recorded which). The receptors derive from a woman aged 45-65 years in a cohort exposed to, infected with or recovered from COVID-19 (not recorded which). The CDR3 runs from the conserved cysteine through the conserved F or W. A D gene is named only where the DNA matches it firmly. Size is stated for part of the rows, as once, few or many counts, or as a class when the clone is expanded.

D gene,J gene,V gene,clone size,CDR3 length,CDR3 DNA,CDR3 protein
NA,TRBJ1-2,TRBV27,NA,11,TGTGCCAGCAGTCAGGGAGGCGGCTACACCTTC,CASSQGGGYTF
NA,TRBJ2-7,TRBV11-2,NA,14,TGTGCCAGCAGCTTAGACTCCAGGGCCGCCGGCAAGTACTTC,CASSLDSRAAGKYF
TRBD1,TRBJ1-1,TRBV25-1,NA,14,TGTGCCAGCAGCCACACCACAGGGGTTCCTGAAGCTTTCTTT,CASSHTTGVPEAFF
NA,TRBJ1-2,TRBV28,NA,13,TGTGCCAGCAGTCAGGCCAGATTCTATGGCTACACCTTC,CASSQARFYGYTF
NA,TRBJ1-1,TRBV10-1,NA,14,TGCGCCAGCAGTGATCAGCCAGGGTCGACTGAAGCTTTCTTT,CASSDQPGSTEAFF
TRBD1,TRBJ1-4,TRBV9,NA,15,TGTGCCAGCAGCGTAAACGCAGGGGGAGGTGAAAAACTGTTTTTT,CASSVNAGGGEKLFF
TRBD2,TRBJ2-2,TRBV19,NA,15,TGTGCCAGTAGTAAGCTAGCGGAAAGGACCGGGGAGCTGTTTTTT,CASSKLAERTGELFF
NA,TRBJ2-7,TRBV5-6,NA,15,TGTGCCAGCAGCCCCCCCGGACAACTATCCTACGAGCAGTACTTC,CASSPPGQLSYEQYF
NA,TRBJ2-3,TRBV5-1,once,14,TGCGCCAGCAGCCTTGGACAAGACACAGATACGCAGTATTTT,CASSLGQDTDTQYF
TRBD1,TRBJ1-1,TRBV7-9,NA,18,TGTGCCAGCAGCTCAAACAGGGGCCCGCTTTTAAATTTACTTGAAGCTTTCTTT,CASSSNRGPLLNLLEAFF
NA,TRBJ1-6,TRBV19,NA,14,TGTGCCAGTAGTATATGGAGAGAATCGTCACCCCTCCACTTT,CASSIWRESSPLHF
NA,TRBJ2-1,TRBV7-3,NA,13,TGTGCCAGCAGCCGGGGAGGATCGAATGAGCAGTTCTTC,CASSRGGSNEQFF
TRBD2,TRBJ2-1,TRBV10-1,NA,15,TGCGCCAGCAGTCCGACTAGCGGGAGGACATATGAGCAGTTCTTC,CASSPTSGRTYEQFF
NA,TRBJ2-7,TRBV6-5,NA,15,TGTGCCAGCAGGGCCGGGACATTTGGCTCCTACGAGCAGTACTTC,CASRAGTFGSYEQYF
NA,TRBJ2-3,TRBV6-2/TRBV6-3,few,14,TGTGCCAGCAGTTACTCTGCGCCCACAGATACGCAGTATTTT,CASSYSAPTDTQYF
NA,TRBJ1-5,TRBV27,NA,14,TGTGCCAGCAGTGACAGGTACCACAATCAGCCCCAGCATTTT,CASSDRYHNQPQHF
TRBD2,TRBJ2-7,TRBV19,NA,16,TGTGCCAGTAGGGGGACTAGCGGGAAAAAAAGGTACGAGCAGTACTTC,CASRGTSGKKRYEQYF